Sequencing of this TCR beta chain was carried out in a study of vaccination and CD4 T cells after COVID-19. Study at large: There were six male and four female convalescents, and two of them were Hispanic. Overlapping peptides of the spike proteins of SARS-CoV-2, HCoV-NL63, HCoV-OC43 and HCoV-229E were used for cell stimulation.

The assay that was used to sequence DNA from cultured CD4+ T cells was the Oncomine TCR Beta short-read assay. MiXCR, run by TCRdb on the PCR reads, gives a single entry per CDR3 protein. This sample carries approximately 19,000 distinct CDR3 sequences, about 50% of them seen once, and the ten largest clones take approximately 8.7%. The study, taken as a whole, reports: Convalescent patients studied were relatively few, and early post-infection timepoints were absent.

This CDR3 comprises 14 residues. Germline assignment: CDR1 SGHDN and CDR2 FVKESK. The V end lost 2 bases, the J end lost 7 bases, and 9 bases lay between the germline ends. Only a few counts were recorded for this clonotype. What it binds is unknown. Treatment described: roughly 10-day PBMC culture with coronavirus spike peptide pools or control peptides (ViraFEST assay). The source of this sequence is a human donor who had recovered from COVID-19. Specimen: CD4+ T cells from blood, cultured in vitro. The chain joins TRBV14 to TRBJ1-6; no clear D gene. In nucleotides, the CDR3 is TGTGCCAGCAGCCAATTACAGCGGAATTCACCCCTCCACTTT. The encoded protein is CASSQLQRNSPLHF.